This T cell receptor beta chain is from a study of T cells in Graves' hyperthyroidism and ophthalmopathy. Study-level results: For ophthalmopathy, model prediction preceded onset by a median roughly 5.9 months.

Amplification of TCR beta CDR3 regions used RNA as the template. The TCR CDR3 was amplified in a first-round RT-PCR using the HTBI primer set. Using its own MiXCR run on the multiplex PCR reads, TCRdb lists one record per CDR3 protein. The sample lists a few hundred thousand distinct CDR3 sequences, under 60% occurring once. The CDR3 is 13 residues long. From germline, CDR1 is SGHTA and CDR2 FQGTGA. V was cut by 5 bases and J by 3 bases, with 9 bases left in between. A note on this clonotype: What it binds is not known.

This chain uses TRBV7-3 with TRBJ2-3; D is ambiguous. The sequence came from a woman aged 18-30 years with Graves' hyperthyroidism. Sequencing was done on a sample of peripheral blood or thyroid tissue (not recorded which). This CDR3 is CASSHRPTDTQYF. Here the CDR3 DNA reads TGTGCCAGCAGCCACCGGCCGACAGATACGCAGTATTTT.